This entry lists 32 T cell receptor beta chains sequenced from one sample in a study of blood T cell repertoires in COVID-19. TCRdb keeps only in-frame clones here, not all; method: immunoSEQ multiplex PCR. The repertoire consists of around 190,000 clones, with around four fifths occurring once and the leading ten covering roughly 6.8%. Input material: peripheral blood. The receptors were sampled from a man between 65 and 80 years old with active or convalescent COVID-19.

The count of this clone is one. The chain joins TRBV10-3 to TRBJ2-3; D ambiguous. The CDR3 has 16 amino acids. CDR1 is ENHRY, CDR2 SYGVKD, per germline. Trimming left V 6 bases short and J 2 bases short, with 18 bases between. This CDR3 is CAISGSETAVTDTQYF. The CDR3 bases are TGTGCCATCAGCGGGTCCGAGACGGCCGTCACAGATACGCAGTATTTT.

This clone appeared once. The chain links TRBV4-2 to TRBJ1-2, with TRBD1 matching 8 bases. Germline V CDR1 and CDR2: LGHNA, YNFKEQ. CDR3 length: 19 amino acids. V lost 2 bases to trimming and J lost 5 bases; unmatched junction nucleotides: 19. The CDR3 spells CASSQQVTGTGVLAYGYTF. CDR3 bases: TGTGCCAGCAGCCAACAAGTGACCGGGACAGGAGTTCTAGCATATGGCTACACCTTC.

V and J are TRBV4-3 and TRBJ2-1; 11 bases are shared with TRBD2. Germline V gives CDR1 LGHNA, CDR2 YSLEER. The CDR3 totals 16 residues. After removal of 0 bases from V and 6 bases from J, the junction contained 4 bases not matched to a gene. In nucleotides, the CDR3 is TGCGCCAGCAGCCAAGAACTAGCGGGGGCCACCAATGAGCAGTTCTTC. Amino acids: CASSQELAGATNEQFF.

This clone was picked up one time. The chain has TRBV24-1 and TRBJ2-2, with 9 nucleotides matching TRBD1. Germline V lookup: CDR1 KGHDR, CDR2 SFDVKD. The CDR3 has 14 amino acids. V shed 3 bases and J 12 bases; nucleotides not matched to a gene: 7. CDR3 DNA sequence: TGTGCCACCAGTGATGAGAGGACAGGGGATAAGCTGTTTTTT. It encodes CATSDERTGDKLFF.

This sequence joins TRBV25-1 and TRBJ1-5, with 7 bases fitting TRBD1. V lost 4 bases and J lost 0; bases outside the gene matches: 3. CDR1 and CDR2 (germline): MGHDK, SYGVNS. The CDR3 is 15 amino acids. CDR3 protein: CASSGGTDSNQPQHF. The CDR3 coding sequence is TGTGCCAGCAGTGGAGGGACAGATAGCAATCAGCCCCAGCATTTT.

J is TRBJ2-1 and V is TRBV7-9, with 9 nucleotides matching TRBD2. Germline V gene sequence: CDR1 SEHNR, CDR2 FQNEAQ (reference sequence). CDR3 length: 16 amino acids. Trimming cost V 5 bases and J 1 base; bases outside gene matches: 6. Here the CDR3 DNA reads TGTGCCAGCAGCCCGCGGGGGGGATTATCCTACAATGAGCAGTTCTTC. Its translation is CASSPRGGLSYNEQFF.

The chain carries TRBV9 and TRBJ1-5; D is unresolved. Trimming shortened V by 3 bases and J by 0 bases, and 7 bases separated the two germline ends. The CDR3 runs to 14 residues. CDR1 SGDLS and CDR2 YYNGEE come from the germline V gene. The CDR3 DNA is TGTGCCAGCAGCGGCCCCAGTAGCAATCAGCCCCAGCATTTT. It encodes CASSGPSSNQPQHF.

This clone was counted between two and nine times. The chain joins TRBV6-5 to TRBJ2-2; 7 bases match TRBD1. The CDR3 totals 15 residues. After removal of 5 bases from V and 1 base from J, the junction contained 4 bases not matched to a gene. Germline V gives CDR1 MNHEY, CDR2 SVGAGI. CDR3 in DNA: TGTGCCAGCAGTACCGGGACAGAGAACACCGGGGAGCTGTTTTTT. Its translation: CASSTGTENTGELFF.

The CDR3 DNA reads as TGTGCCAGTAGTAGAAGTCTTACAGTGGGGCAACAGCCCCAGCATTTT. The encoded protein is CASSRSLTVGQQPQHF. The chain has TRBV19 and TRBJ1-5, with D possibly matching TRBD1 (5 bases). CDR1 is LNHDA, CDR2 SQIVND, per germline (reference sequence). With 4 bases removed from V and 7 bases from J, the gap between germline ends came to 20 bases. CDR3 length equals 16 residues. Together with reference TRBV19 and TRBJ1-5, the CDR3 gives the full variable domain: DGGITQSPKYLFRKEGQNVTLSCEQNLNHDAMYWYRQDPGQGLRLIYYSQIVNDFQKGDIAEGYSVSREKKESFPLTVTSAQKNPTAFYLCASSRSLTVGQQPQHFGDGTRLSIL.

The chain has TRBV3-1 (or the pseudogene TRBV3-2) and TRBJ2-1; D not certain. With 0 bases removed from V and 2 bases from J, the gap between germline ends came to 5 bases. This CDR3 is 14 amino acids long. Germline CDR1 LGHDT, CDR2 YNNKEL (reference sequence). In DNA form, the CDR3 reads TGTGCCAGCAGCCAAGATCTTCCCTACAATGAGCAGTTCTTC. Translated, it gives CASSQDLPYNEQFF.

This rearrangement joins TRBV9 to TRBJ1-2; no definite D call. The CDR3 is 15 residues long. Trimming removed 4 bases at V and 2 bases at J, with 15 bases between. Germline lookup yields CDR1 SGDLS and CDR2 YYNGEE. CDR3 region: CASSLTGNDNYGYTF. In nucleotides, the CDR3 is TGTGCCAGCAGCTTAACCGGGAACGACAACTATGGCTACACCTTC.

This chain joins TRBV10-2 and TRBJ2-2; 10 bases line up with TRBD1. CDR1 and CDR2 (germline): WSHSY, SAAADI. The ends lost 5 bases at V and 7 bases at J; junction bases unmatched: 4. This CDR3 has 14 amino acids. CDR3 region: CASSPGQGYGELFF. In DNA form, the CDR3 reads TGCGCCAGCAGTCCGGGACAGGGGTACGGGGAGCTGTTTTTT.

The chain uses TRBV10-2 and TRBJ1-1, with 7 bases aligning to TRBD1. J lost 2 bases, V lost 2 bases, and 11 bases had no gene match. This CDR3 is built from 17 residues. Germline values: CDR1 WSHSY, CDR2 SAAADI. The CDR3 sequence is CASSERRGQVVNTEAFF. As DNA, the CDR3 is TGCGCCAGCAGTGAGAGGAGGGGGCAGGTAGTAAACACTGAAGCTTTCTTT.

The chain is built from TRBV30 and TRBJ2-7; possible D gene TRBD2, 6 bases. The V end lost 8 bases, the J end lost 4 bases, and 15 bases lay between the germline ends. Per germline, CDR1 GTSNPN and CDR2 SVGIG (reference sequence). This CDR3 has 12 residues. The CDR3 region is CASTEGRYEQYF. CDR3 DNA: TGTGCCAGTACGGAGGGGAGGTACGAGCAGTACTTC.

The chain combines TRBV11-2 with TRBJ1-2, with 11 bases fitting TRBD1. Germline loops: CDR1 SGHAT, CDR2 FQNNGV. V shed 5 bases and J 8 bases; nucleotides not matched to a gene: 7. CDR3 length: 14 residues. CDR3 sequence (DNA): TGTGCCAGCAGCCTGGACAGGGGGCCTCTGGGCTACACCTTC. This encodes CASSLDRGPLGYTF.

This chain joins TRBV9 and TRBJ1-5; possible D gene TRBD1, 6 bases. V was trimmed by 3 bases and J by 5 bases, leaving 12 bases between them. CDR3 length: 14 residues. From germline, CDR1 is SGDLS and CDR2 YYNGEE. The CDR3 sequence is CASSADSLHQPQHF. As DNA, the CDR3 is TGTGCCAGCAGCGCGGACAGCCTTCATCAGCCCCAGCATTTT. The complete variable domain, with remaining parts taken from reference TRBV9 and TRBJ1-5, reads DSGVTQTPKHLITATGQRVTLRCSPRSGDLSVYWYQQSLDQGLQFLIQYYNGEERAKGNILERFSAQQFPDLHSELNLSSLELGDSALYFCASSADSLHQPQHFGDGTRLSIL.

The chain links TRBV4-2 to TRBJ1-5; 8 bases line up with TRBD1. CDR1 LGHNA and CDR2 YNFKEQ come from the germline V gene. The CDR3 extends over 16 amino acids. After removal of 0 bases from V and 5 bases from J, the junction contained 6 bases not matched to a gene. The CDR3 spells CASSQEAQGADQPQHF. In DNA, the CDR3 is TGTGCCAGCAGCCAAGAGGCCCAGGGGGCCGATCAGCCCCAGCATTTT.

The rearrangement links TRBV12-3 or TRBV12-4 to TRBJ1-2; no clear D gene. Trimming stripped 6 bases from V and 8 bases from J, with 16 bases between. This CDR3 spans 13 amino acids. CDR3 amino acids: CASSPGNDRGYTF. In DNA, the CDR3 is TGTGCCAGCAGCCCAGGCAACGATCGGGGCTACACCTTC.

V is TRBV6-1 and J is TRBJ2-2, with a possible D match to TRBD1 (5 bases). This CDR3 has 15 residues. Per germline, CDR1 MNHNS and CDR2 SASEGT. V dropped 3 bases and J dropped 2 bases, with 10 bases sitting between them. This CDR3 reads CASSDREVNTGELFF. The DNA of the CDR3 is TGTGCCAGCAGTGACAGGGAAGTTAACACCGGGGAGCTGTTTTTT.

J is TRBJ1-1 and V is TRBV7-3; D might be TRBD1 (5 bases). V gave up 5 bases and J gave up 5 bases, with 15 bases separating them. The V gene's germline CDR1 is SGHTA and CDR2 FQGTGA. The length of the CDR3 is 14 residues. CDR3 loop: CASSLSQRGTEAFF. CDR3 nucleotides: TGTGCCAGCAGCCTATCGCAAAGGGGAACTGAAGCTTTCTTT.

J is TRBJ1-4 and V is TRBV7-9; TRBD1 matches at 8 bases. CDR1 and CDR2 (germline): SEHNR, FQNEAQ (reference sequence). V lost 4 bases to trimming and J lost 8 bases; unmatched junction nucleotides: 6. This CDR3 spans 14 amino acids. The CDR3 DNA follows: TGTGCCAGCAGCTCCGGACAGGGAGGGGAAAAACTGTTTTTT. Protein sequence: CASSSGQGGEKLFF.

V gene TRBV5-6 combines with J gene TRBJ2-7; perhaps TRBD1 as D (6 bases). In germline, CDR1 is SGHDT, CDR2 YYEEEE. The ends were cut back, 4 bases at V and 0 bases at J, with 23 bases in the middle. This CDR3 region has 18 residues. CDR3 protein: CASSPHPRDISSSYEQYF. DNA for the CDR3: TGTGCCAGCAGCCCCCACCCCCGGGACATATCGAGCTCCTACGAGCAGTACTTC.

This clone was found once. The chain joins TRBV11-2 to TRBJ2-7; D is perhaps TRBD1 (8 bases). Germline V lookup: CDR1 SGHAT, CDR2 FQNNGV. The CDR3 length is 15 residues. Trimming stripped 4 bases from V and 4 bases from J, with 17 bases between. In DNA, the CDR3 is TGTGCCAGCAGCTCCAGACAGGGGAGGGAATACGAGCAGTACTTC. Translated: CASSSRQGREYEQYF.

The chain uses TRBV12-3 or TRBV12-4 and TRBJ2-1; 11 bases match TRBD1. This CDR3 region has 13 residues. J was trimmed by 9 bases and V by 7 bases; bases with no gene match: 5. The CDR3: CASTPGQGGEQFF. The CDR3, as DNA: TGTGCCAGCACCCCGGGACAGGGGGGTGAGCAGTTCTTC.

This clone was detected only once. The V gene is TRBV9, the J gene TRBJ1-6, with unresolved D. The germline V gene encodes CDR1 SGDLS and CDR2 YYNGEE. Trimming cost V 0 bases and J 10 bases, with 11 bases left between them. This CDR3 region has 14 residues. CDR3 loop: CASSVDARGSPLHF. CDR3 nucleotides: TGTGCCAGCAGCGTAGATGCCCGAGGATCACCCCTCCACTTT.

This clone was seen a few times. This chain joins TRBV6-2 or TRBV6-3 and TRBJ1-1, with TRBD1 as a possible D gene (5 bases). CDR3 length: 14 residues. V was trimmed by 1 base and J by 7 bases, leaving 13 bases between them. The germline gives CDR1 MNHEY, CDR2 SVGEGT. This CDR3 is CASSYWAGTYEAFF. The DNA for the CDR3 is TGTGCCAGCAGTTACTGGGCGGGGACCTATGAAGCTTTCTTT.

The chain recombines TRBV6-5 with TRBJ2-3, with TRBD2 matching 7 bases. Trimming took 8 bases from V and 2 from J; bases not matched to a gene: 10. The germline V gene has CDR1 MNHEY and CDR2 SVGAGI. This CDR3 region has 15 residues. The CDR3 reads CASAGDGIYTDTQYF. CDR3 DNA sequence: TGTGCCAGCGCGGGGGACGGTATTTACACAGATACGCAGTATTTT.

This chain links TRBV5-1 with TRBJ2-1; D remains unclear. The CDR3 has 14 residues. Trimming stripped 5 bases from V and 3 bases from J, with 12 bases between. Germline-derived CDR1 and CDR2 are SGHRS and YFSETQ. The CDR3: CASRSAGVYNEQFF. As DNA, the CDR3 is TGCGCCAGCAGGAGCGCCGGAGTCTACAATGAGCAGTTCTTC.

The J gene is TRBJ2-7, the V gene TRBV6-5; D unclear. This CDR3 contains 13 residues. Germline-derived CDR1 and CDR2 are MNHEY and SVGAGI. Trimming removed 4 bases at V and 1 base at J, with 8 bases between. CDR3 coding DNA: TGTGCCAGCAGTTCTCCAGGATCCTACGAGCAGTACTTC. It translates to CASSSPGSYEQYF.

V and J are TRBV5-1 and TRBJ1-2; 8 bases are a match to TRBD1. This CDR3 has 15 amino acids. CDR1 SGHRS and CDR2 YFSETQ come from the germline V gene. J was trimmed by 4 bases and V by 0 bases; bases with no gene match: 5. The CDR3 DNA reads TGCGCCAGCAGCTTGGGCGGACAGGGAAGCTATGGCTACACCTTC. Amino acid sequence: CASSLGGQGSYGYTF.

This CDR3 reads CASSPRRHSYNEQFF. The DNA of the CDR3 is TGTGCCAGCTCACCACGGCGACACTCCTACAATGAGCAGTTCTTC. This chain links TRBV18 with TRBJ2-1; D call uncertain. CDR1 is KGHSH, CDR2 LQKENI, per germline. Trimming removed 1 base at V and 0 bases at J, with 7 bases between. The CDR3 runs 15 residues.

The rearrangement uses TRBV7-8 and TRBJ2-7; no definite D call. This CDR3 contains 12 residues. Germline CDR1 is SGHVS and CDR2 is FQNEAQ. V was clipped by 0 bases and J by 7 bases, with 7 bases between them. The CDR3, as DNA: TGTGCCAGCAGCTTAGCCGTCAGGGAGCAGTACTTC. Amino acids: CASSLAVREQYF.